A selection of T cell receptor beta chains follows, all from one sample in a study of blood T cells in healthy people across ages. MiXCR, applied by TCRdb to the 5' RACE reads, yields one record per CDR3 protein. This sample has around 520,000 distinct CDR3 sequences, with around a quarter found just once. These same records also appear under a second study, on T cells of mothers and their children.

Material: blood. These receptors all come from a boy aged 2-15 years in good health. Each CDR3 is given with its conserved first and last residue. Where a row states a size, it is once, few, many or the class of an expanded clone; other rows omit it.

j_gene,abundance,v_gene,CDR3aa
TRBJ2-1,NA,TRBV12-3/TRBV12-4,CASSLGLPRSNEQFF
TRBJ2-3,NA,TRBV3-1,CASSQVVGMDTQYF
TRBJ2-3,NA,TRBV9,CASSVEARGTDTQYF
TRBJ2-2,NA,TRBV28,CASSLGDPFSVSYTGELFF
TRBJ2-2,NA,TRBV30,CAWTMGAAANTGELFF
TRBJ2-5,few,TRBV20-1,CSATHPGQGRETQYF
TRBJ2-7,NA,TRBV9,CAGSDRGGKGEQYF
TRBJ1-2,few,TRBV9,CASSVDQNYGYTF
TRBJ2-7,NA,TRBV29-1,CSVEEPGQGTYEQYF
TRBJ2-1,once,TRBV7-9,CASSLAVQGMASNEQFF
TRBJ2-7,few,TRBV7-9,CASSPYQDRGISYEQYF
TRBJ2-3,few,TRBV12-3/TRBV12-4,CASSQTSGTDTQYF
TRBJ2-5,NA,TRBV6-2/TRBV6-3,CASSPHTNYQETQYF
TRBJ2-5,NA,TRBV7-8,CASSPGLAGFRETQYF
TRBJ2-5,NA,TRBV5-6,CASRILTGGGLDETQYF
TRBJ2-7,NA,TRBV4-3,CASSRGRAGDEQYF